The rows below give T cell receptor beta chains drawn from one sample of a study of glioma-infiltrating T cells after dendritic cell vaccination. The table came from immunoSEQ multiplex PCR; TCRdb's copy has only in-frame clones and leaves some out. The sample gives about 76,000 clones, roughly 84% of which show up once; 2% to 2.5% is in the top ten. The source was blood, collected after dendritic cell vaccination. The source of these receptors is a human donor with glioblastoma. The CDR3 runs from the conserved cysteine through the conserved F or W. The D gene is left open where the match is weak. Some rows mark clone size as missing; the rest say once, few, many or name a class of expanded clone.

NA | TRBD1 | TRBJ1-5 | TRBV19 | CASSIQGKGNQPQHF | TGTGCCAGTAGCATACAGGGGAAGGGCAATCAGCCCCAGCATTTT
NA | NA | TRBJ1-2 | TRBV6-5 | CASSYVADSYGYTF | TGTGCCAGCAGTTACGTTGCGGACTCCTATGGCTACACCTTC
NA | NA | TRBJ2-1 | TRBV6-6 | CASSYGHNEQFF | TGTGCCAGCAGTTATGGGCACAATGAGCAGTTCTTC
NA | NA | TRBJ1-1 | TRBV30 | CAWSTGRMNTEAFF | TGTGCCTGGTCCACAGGGCGCATGAACACTGAAGCTTTCTTT
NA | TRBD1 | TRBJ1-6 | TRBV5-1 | CASSKGTGGNSPLHF | TGCGCCAGCAGCAAAGGGACAGGGGGCAATTCACCCCTCCACTTT
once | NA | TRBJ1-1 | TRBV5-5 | CASSFVPGDTEAFF | TGTGCCAGCAGCTTCGTCCCAGGGGATACTGAAGCTTTCTTT
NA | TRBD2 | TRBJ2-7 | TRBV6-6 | CASRALSGTPYEQYF | TGTGCCAGCAGGGCCCTTAGCGGGACCCCCTACGAGCAGTACTTC
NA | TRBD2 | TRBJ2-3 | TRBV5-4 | CASSLVIGLDRGTDTQYF | TGTGCCAGCAGCTTGGTAATCGGACTAGATCGGGGCACAGATACGCAGTATTTT
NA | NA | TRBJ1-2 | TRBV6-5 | CASTPGTPKGGYTF | TGTGCCAGCACGCCCGGGACTCCTAAGGGTGGCTACACCTTC
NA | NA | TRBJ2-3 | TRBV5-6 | CASSSLATRGDTQYF | TGTGCCAGCAGCTCCCTAGCGACCCGGGGGGATACGCAGTATTTT
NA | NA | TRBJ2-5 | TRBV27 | CASSSSAGRGLRGTQYF | TGTGCCAGCAGTTCCTCCGCCGGCAGGGGCCTCCGGGGGACCCAGTACTTC
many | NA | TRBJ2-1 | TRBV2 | CASSEYVREQFF | TGTGCCAGCAGTGAATATGTCAGAGAGCAGTTCTTC
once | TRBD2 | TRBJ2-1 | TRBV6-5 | CASSPTSGNYNEQFF | TGTGCCAGCAGCCCTACTAGCGGGAACTACAATGAGCAGTTCTTC
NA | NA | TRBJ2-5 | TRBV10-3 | CAISYGREETQYF | TGTGCCATCAGTTATGGGAGAGAAGAGACCCAGTACTTC
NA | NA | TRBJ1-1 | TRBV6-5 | CASSYPGRSEAFF | TGTGCCAGCAGTTACCCAGGGAGGTCTGAAGCTTTCTTT
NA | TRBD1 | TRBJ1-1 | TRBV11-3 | CASSLADQGADTEAFF | TGTGCCAGCAGCTTAGCGGATCAGGGGGCGGACACTGAAGCTTTCTTT
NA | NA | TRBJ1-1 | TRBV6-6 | CASSYDPTGTAEAFF | TGTGCCAGCAGTTACGATCCTACAGGGACGGCTGAAGCTTTCTTT
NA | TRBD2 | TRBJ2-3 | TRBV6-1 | CASIRAGVGDTQYF | TGTGCCAGCATAAGAGCGGGAGTAGGAGATACGCAGTATTTT
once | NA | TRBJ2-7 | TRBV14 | CASSPLGGTPPGEQYF | TGTGCCAGCAGCCCGCTTGGGGGGACCCCGCCGGGGGAGCAGTACTTC
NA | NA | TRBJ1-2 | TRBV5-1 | CASSSTGGGRDGYTF | TGCGCCAGCAGTTCAACCGGGGGGGGGAGAGATGGCTACACCTTC
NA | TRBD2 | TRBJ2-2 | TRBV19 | CASSQPVSGRRGTGELFF | TGTGCCAGTAGCCAACCGGTTAGCGGGCGTCGAGGCACCGGGGAGCTGTTTTTT
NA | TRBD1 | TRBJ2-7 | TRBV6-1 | CASSARDSGTSRYFYEQYF | TGTGCCAGCAGTGCCCGGGACAGCGGAACCTCACGCTACTTTTACGAGCAGTACTTC
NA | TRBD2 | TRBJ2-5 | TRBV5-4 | CASSLGVAGDQETQYF | TGTGCCAGCAGCCTGGGGGTAGCGGGAGACCAAGAGACCCAGTACTTC
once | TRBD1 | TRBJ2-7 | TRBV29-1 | CSVRGQGLDEQYF | TGCAGCGTGAGGGGGCAGGGTCTGGACGAGCAGTACTTC
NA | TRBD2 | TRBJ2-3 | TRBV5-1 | CASSVTSGEVDTQYF | TGCGCCAGCAGCGTGACTAGCGGGGAGGTAGATACGCAGTATTTT